Listed below are T cell receptor beta chains from one sample, sequenced in a study of PD-1 blockade in classical Hodgkin lymphoma. Assay: immunoSEQ multiplex PCR; the TCRdb copy retains only in-frame clones and omits some. This sample carries roughly 60,000 clones, 90% of them seen once, and the ten largest clones take 9.7%. Sample: peripheral blood mononuclear cells (PBMCs), taken at baseline. The source of these receptors is a human donor with classical Hodgkin lymphoma. Both conserved end residues are trimmed from each CDR3. The D gene is left open where the match is weak. A row's size may be missing; if present it is once, few, many or a size class.

d_gene: .; abundance: .; v_gene: TRBV5-4; j_gene: TRBJ2-7; CDR3aa: ASSLAGEQY
d_gene: .; abundance: .; v_gene: TRBV2; j_gene: TRBJ1-2; CDR3aa: ASSEQALPSFYGYT
d_gene: TRBD1; abundance: .; v_gene: TRBV7-8; j_gene: TRBJ1-2; CDR3aa: ASSLVDRGNYGYT
d_gene: .; abundance: few; v_gene: TRBV19; j_gene: TRBJ2-1; CDR3aa: ASSILLNYYNEQF
d_gene: TRBD2; abundance: .; v_gene: TRBV27; j_gene: TRBJ2-3; CDR3aa: ASLLAGGPTDTQY
d_gene: .; abundance: once; v_gene: TRBV28; j_gene: TRBJ2-5; CDR3aa: ASSQGGGETQY
d_gene: .; abundance: .; v_gene: TRBV30; j_gene: TRBJ2-7; CDR3aa: AWQTGTLDEQY
d_gene: .; abundance: .; v_gene: TRBV28; j_gene: TRBJ2-1; CDR3aa: ASSFGTVSYNEQF
d_gene: .; abundance: .; v_gene: TRBV4-1; j_gene: TRBJ2-1; CDR3aa: ASSPLGVGEYNEQF
d_gene: TRBD1; abundance: .; v_gene: TRBV6-1; j_gene: TRBJ1-3; CDR3aa: ASRTTGAGNTIY
d_gene: .; abundance: .; v_gene: TRBV27; j_gene: TRBJ1-5; CDR3aa: ASRPSGPPSYSNQPQH
d_gene: .; abundance: .; v_gene: TRBV7-8; j_gene: TRBJ1-1; CDR3aa: ASSLKAAGVLNTEAF
d_gene: .; abundance: .; v_gene: TRBV7-9; j_gene: TRBJ2-7; CDR3aa: ASSLNLYEQY
d_gene: .; abundance: .; v_gene: TRBV29-1; j_gene: TRBJ2-2; CDR3aa: SVGAGSYTGELF
d_gene: .; abundance: .; v_gene: TRBV4-1; j_gene: TRBJ2-3; CDR3aa: ASSHPAYGGSTDTQY
d_gene: .; abundance: .; v_gene: TRBV18; j_gene: TRBJ2-1; CDR3aa: ASSPSLVTHNEQF
d_gene: TRBD1; abundance: .; v_gene: TRBV11-2; j_gene: TRBJ2-1; CDR3aa: ASSRPTDRAYEQF
d_gene: TRBD1; abundance: .; v_gene: TRBV10-1; j_gene: TRBJ2-4; CDR3aa: ASSDSDRFGGNIQY